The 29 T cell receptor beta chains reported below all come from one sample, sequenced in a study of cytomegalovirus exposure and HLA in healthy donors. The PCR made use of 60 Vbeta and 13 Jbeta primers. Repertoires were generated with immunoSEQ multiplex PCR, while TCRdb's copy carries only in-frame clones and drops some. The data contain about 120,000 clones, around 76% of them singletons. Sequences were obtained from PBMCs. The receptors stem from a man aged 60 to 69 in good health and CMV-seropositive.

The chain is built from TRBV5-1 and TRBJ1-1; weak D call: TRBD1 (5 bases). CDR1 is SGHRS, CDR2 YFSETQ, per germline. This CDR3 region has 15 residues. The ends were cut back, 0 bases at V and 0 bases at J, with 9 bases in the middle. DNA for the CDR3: TGCGCCAGCAGCTTGGGAAGGGGAATGAACACTGAAGCTTTCTTT. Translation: CASSLGRGMNTEAFF.

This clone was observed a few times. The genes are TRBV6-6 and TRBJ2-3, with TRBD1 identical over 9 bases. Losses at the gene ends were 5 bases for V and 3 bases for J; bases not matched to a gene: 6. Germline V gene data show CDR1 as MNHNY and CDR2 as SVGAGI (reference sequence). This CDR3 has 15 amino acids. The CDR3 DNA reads TGTGCCAGCAGTGTACCGGGACAGGGTACAGATACGCAGTATTTT. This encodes CASSVPGQGTDTQYF.

The CDR3 bases are TGTGCCAGTACCCCCGGGATGAGAGATACGCAGTATTTT. Its translation is CASTPGMRDTQYF. This chain uses TRBV19 with TRBJ2-3, with D possibly matching TRBD2 (5 bases). Germline lookup yields CDR1 LNHDA and CDR2 SQIVND (reference sequence). The CDR3 runs to 13 residues. The ends were cut back, 7 bases at V and 5 bases at J, with 13 bases in the middle.

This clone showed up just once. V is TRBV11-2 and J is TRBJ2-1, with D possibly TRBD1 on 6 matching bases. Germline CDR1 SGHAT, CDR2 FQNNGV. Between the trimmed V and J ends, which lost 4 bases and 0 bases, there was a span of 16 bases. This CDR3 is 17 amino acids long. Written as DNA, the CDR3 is TGTGCCAGCAGCTCCCAGGGGCCTCGAAGCTCCTACAATGAGCAGTTCTTC. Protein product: CASSSQGPRSSYNEQFF. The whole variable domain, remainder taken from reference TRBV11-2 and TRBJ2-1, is EAGVAQSPRYKIIEKRQSVAFWCNPISGHATLYWYQQILGQGPKLLIQFQNNGVVDDSQLPKDRFSAERLKGVDSTLKIQPAKLEDSAVYLCASSSQGPRSSYNEQFFGPGTRLTVL.

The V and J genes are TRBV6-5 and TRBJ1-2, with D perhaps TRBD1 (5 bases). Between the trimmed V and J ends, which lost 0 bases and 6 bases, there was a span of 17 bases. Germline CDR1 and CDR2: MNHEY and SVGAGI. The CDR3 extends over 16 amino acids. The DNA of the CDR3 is TGTGCCAGCAGTTACTCGGGGTGGGGGGTTTCGGATGGCTACACCTTC. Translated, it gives CASSYSGWGVSDGYTF.

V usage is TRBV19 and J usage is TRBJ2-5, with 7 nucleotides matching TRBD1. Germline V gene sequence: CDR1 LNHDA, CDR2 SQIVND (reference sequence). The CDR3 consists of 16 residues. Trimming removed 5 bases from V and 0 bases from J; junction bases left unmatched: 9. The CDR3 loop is CASSSGQAINQETQYF. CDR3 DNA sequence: TGTGCCAGTAGTTCCGGACAGGCGATCAACCAAGAGACCCAGTACTTC.

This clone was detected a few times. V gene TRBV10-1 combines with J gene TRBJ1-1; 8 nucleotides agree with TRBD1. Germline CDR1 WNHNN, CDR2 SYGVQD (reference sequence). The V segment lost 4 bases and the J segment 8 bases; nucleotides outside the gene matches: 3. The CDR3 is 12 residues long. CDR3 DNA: TGCGCCAGCAGTGGGGGGACAGGAGAAGCTTTCTTT. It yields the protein CASSGGTGEAFF.

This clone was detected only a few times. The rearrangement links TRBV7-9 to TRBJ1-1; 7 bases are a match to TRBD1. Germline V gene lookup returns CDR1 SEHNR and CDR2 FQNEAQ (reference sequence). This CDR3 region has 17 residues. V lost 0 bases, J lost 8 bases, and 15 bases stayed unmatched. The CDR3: CASSLALLSGQRSEAFF. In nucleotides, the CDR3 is TGTGCCAGCAGCTTAGCCCTTCTTTCGGGACAGAGATCGGAAGCTTTCTTT.

For the CDR3, the DNA is TGTGCCAGCAGCTTAGTCGGTTCCAACACCGGGGAGCTGTTTTTT. This translates into CASSLVGSNTGELFF. The chain recombines TRBV7-2 with TRBJ2-2; D is undetermined. V dropped 1 base and J dropped 2 bases, with 8 bases sitting between them. Germline V gene lookup returns CDR1 SGHTA and CDR2 FQGNSA. The CDR3 totals 15 residues.

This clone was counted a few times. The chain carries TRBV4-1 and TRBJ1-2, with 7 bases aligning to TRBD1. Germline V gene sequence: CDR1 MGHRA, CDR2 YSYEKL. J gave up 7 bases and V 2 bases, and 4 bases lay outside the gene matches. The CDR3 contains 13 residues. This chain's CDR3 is CASSQTGAGGYTF. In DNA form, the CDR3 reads TGCGCCAGCAGCCAAACAGGGGCGGGTGGCTACACCTTC.

The CDR3 loop reads CASSRGVNQPQHF. CDR3 DNA: TGCGCCAGCAGCCGGGGGGTCAATCAGCCCCAGCATTTT. The rearrangement joins TRBV5-1 to TRBJ1-5, with TRBD1 as a possible D gene (5 bases). V was clipped by 4 bases and J by 3 bases, with 8 bases between them. Germline loops: CDR1 SGHRS, CDR2 YFSETQ. This CDR3 contains 13 residues.

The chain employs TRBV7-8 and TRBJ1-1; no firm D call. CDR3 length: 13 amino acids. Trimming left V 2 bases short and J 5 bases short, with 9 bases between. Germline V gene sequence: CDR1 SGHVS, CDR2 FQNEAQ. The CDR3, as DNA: TGTGCCAGCAGCTTAATGACCGGGACTGAAGCTTTCTTT. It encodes CASSLMTGTEAFF.

The CDR3, as DNA: TGCGCCAGCAGCGGGACAGGGGACACTGAAGCTTTCTTT. Translation gives CASSGTGDTEAFF. The V and J genes are TRBV5-1 and TRBJ1-1; 10 positions agree with TRBD1. This CDR3 has 13 residues. Germline V gene data show CDR1 as SGHRS and CDR2 as YFSETQ. V was pared by 4 bases and J by 3 bases, with 0 bases of the junction left unmatched.

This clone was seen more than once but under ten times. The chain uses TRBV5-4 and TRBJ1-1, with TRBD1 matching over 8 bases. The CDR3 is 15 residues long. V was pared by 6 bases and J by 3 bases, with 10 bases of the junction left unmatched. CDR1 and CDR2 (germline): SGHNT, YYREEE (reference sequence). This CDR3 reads CASIEDRAEDTEAFF. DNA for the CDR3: TGTGCCAGCATAGAGGACAGGGCGGAGGACACTGAAGCTTTCTTT.

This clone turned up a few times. As DNA, the CDR3 is TGTGCCAGCTCACCTCCTTCAATCGACAGAGATGGCTACACCTTC. Amino acids: CASSPPSIDRDGYTF. The chain employs TRBV18 and TRBJ1-2; weak D call: TRBD1 (5 bases). The germline V gene has CDR1 KGHSH and CDR2 LQKENI. This CDR3 spans 15 amino acids. Trimming took off 3 bases at V and 6 bases at J, with 17 bases between the two ends.

The DNA of the CDR3 is TGTGCCAGCAGTTTGCTGAGGGAGGAGAACACTGAAGCTTTCTTT. This gives the protein CASSLLREENTEAFF. The rearrangement links TRBV28 to TRBJ1-1, with no clear D. This CDR3 comprises 15 residues. Trimming removed 3 bases from V and 1 base from J, with 12 bases in between. Germline assignment: CDR1 MDHEN and CDR2 SYDVKM.

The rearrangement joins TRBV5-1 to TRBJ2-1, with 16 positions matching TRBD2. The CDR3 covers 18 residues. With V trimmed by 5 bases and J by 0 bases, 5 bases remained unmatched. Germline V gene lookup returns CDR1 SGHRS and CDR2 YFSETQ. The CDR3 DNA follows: TGCGCCAGCAGATCGGGACTAGCGGGAGGGAGCTCCTACAATGAGCAGTTCTTC. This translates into CASRSGLAGGSSYNEQFF.

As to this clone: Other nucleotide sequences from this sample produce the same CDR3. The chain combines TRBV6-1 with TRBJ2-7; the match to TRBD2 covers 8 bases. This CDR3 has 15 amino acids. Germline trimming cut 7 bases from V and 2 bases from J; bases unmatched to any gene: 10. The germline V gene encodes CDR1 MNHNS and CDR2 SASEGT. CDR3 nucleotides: TGTGCCAGCAAGAGAGAGCGGGGGAGACCCTACGAGCAGTACTTC. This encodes CASKRERGRPYEQYF.

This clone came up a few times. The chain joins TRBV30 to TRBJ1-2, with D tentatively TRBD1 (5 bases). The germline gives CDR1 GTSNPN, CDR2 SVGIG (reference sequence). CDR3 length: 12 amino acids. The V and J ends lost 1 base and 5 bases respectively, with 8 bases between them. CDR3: CAWSEGIYGYTF. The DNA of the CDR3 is TGTGCCTGGAGTGAGGGGATTTATGGCTACACCTTC. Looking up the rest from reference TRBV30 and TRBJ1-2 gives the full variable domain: SQTIHQWPATLVQPVGSPLSLECTVEGTSNPNLYWYRQAAGRGLQLLFYSVGIGQISSEVPQNLSASRPQDRQFILSSKKLLLSDSGFYLCAWSEGIYGYTFGSGTRLTVV.

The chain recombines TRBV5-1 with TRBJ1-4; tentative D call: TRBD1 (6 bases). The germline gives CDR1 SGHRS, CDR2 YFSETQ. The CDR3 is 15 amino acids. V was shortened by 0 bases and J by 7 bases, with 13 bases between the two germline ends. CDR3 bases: TGCGCCAGCAGCTTGGGAGGGGGTGACGCTGAAAAACTGTTTTTT. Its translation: CASSLGGGDAEKLFF.

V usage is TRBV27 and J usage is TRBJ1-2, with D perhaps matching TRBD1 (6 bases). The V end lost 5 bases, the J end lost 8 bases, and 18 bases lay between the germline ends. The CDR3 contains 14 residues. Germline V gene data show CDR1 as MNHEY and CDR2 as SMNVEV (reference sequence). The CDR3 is CASSLLTGSGGYTF. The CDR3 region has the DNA TGTGCCAGCAGTCTACTTACAGGGTCGGGGGGCTACACCTTC.

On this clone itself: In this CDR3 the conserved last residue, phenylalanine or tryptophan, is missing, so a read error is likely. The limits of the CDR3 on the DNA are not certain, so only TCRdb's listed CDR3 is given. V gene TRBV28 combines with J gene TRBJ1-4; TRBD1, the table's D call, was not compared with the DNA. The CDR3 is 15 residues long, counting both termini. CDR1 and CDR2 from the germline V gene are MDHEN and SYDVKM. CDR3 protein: CASSPPVGTQSTQHL.

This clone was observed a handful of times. The CDR3 here is CASSGLGVGEQYF. DNA for the CDR3: TGTGCCAGCAGTGGCTTAGGGGTAGGCGAGCAGTACTTC. The J gene is TRBJ2-7, the V gene TRBV2; possibly TRBD1 for D (5 bases). The V end was cut by 4 bases, the J end by 6 bases, with 13 bases between. Germline assignment: CDR1 SNHLY and CDR2 FYNNEI. The CDR3 has 13 amino acids.

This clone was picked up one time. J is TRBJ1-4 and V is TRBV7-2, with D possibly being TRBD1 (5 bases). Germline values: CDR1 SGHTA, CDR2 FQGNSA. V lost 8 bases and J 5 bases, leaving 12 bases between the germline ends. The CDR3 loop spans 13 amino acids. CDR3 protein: CASGRGGNEKLFF. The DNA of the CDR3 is TGTGCCAGCGGTAGGGGTGGGAATGAAAAACTGTTTTTT.

The CDR3 bases are TGTGCCAGCAGTTACGGCGCAGGGGGCGAAGGAGCTTTCTTT. Amino acid sequence: CASSYGAGGEGAFF. The chain carries TRBV6-5 and TRBJ1-1, with 8 bases lining up with TRBD1. The junction had 9 bases not matched to a gene; V was cut back by 2 bases and J by 10 bases. Germline V lookup: CDR1 MNHEY, CDR2 SVGAGI. The CDR3 loop spans 14 amino acids.

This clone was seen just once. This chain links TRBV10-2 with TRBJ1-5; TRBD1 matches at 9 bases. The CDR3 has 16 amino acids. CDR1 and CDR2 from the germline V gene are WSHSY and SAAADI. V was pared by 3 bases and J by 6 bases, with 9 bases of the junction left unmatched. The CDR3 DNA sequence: TGCGCCAGCAGTGACCCGGGACAGGGACGGGGTCAGCCCCAGCATTTT. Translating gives CASSDPGQGRGQPQHF.

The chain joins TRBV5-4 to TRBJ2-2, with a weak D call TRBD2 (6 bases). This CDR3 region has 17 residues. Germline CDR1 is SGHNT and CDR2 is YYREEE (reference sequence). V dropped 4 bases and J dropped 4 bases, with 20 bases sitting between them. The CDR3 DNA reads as TGTGCCAGCAGCCCGGGGACTGGCCGGGGATCCACCGGGGAGCTGTTTTTT. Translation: CASSPGTGRGSTGELFF. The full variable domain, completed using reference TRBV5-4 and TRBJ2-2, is ETGVTQSPTHLIKTRGQQVTLRCSSQSGHNTVSWYQQALGQGPQFIFQYYREEENGRGNFPPRFSGLQFPNYSSELNVNALELDDSALYLCASSPGTGRGSTGELFFGEGSRLTVL.

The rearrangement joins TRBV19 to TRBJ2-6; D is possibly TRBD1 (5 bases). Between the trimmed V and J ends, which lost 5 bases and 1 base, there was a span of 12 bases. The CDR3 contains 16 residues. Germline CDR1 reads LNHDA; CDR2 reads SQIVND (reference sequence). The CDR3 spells CASSESGISGANVLTF. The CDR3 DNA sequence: TGTGCCAGTAGTGAGTCAGGGATTTCTGGGGCCAACGTCCTGACTTTC.

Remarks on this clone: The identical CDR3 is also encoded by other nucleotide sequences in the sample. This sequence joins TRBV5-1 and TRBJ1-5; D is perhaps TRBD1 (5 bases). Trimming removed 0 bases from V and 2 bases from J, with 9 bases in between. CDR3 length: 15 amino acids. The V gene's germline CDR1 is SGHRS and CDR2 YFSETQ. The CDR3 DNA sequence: TGCGCCAGCAGCTTGGAGGGGCAGGGCAATCAGCCCCAGCATTTT. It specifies CASSLEGQGNQPQHF.